This section outlines one T cell receptor (beta chain) sequence together with its context. Antigen: not known. V was trimmed by 4 bases and J by 7 bases, leaving 13 bases between them. The CDR3 runs to 13 residues. Per the germline V gene, CDR1 is SNHLY and CDR2 is FYNNEI. This entry is derived from a study of CD8+CD57+ T cells in acquired aplastic anemia. Study in general: Quantities of DNA derived from sorted CD4+ and CD8+ cells averaged approximately 3.5 ug. Mean read depth for CD4+ cells from healthy donors was around 11 million.

Study-wide points: Patients and controls were not found to differ significantly in CD8+ Simpson's diversity. Patients and controls shared about 27 CD8+ CDR3 sequences.

TCR beta VDJ and CDR3 were profiled, and genomic DNA was the template. Each CDR3 protein is one row after TCRdb ran MiXCR on the reads. The profile shows some 240,000 distinct CDR3 sequences, approximately 35% of them singletons. The chain carries TRBV2 and TRBJ2-5; no reliable D call. The specimen sequenced was sorted CD4+, CD8+, or CD8+CD57+ T cells (not recorded which) from PBMCs. This TCR derives from a human donor in good health, serving as a control. This CDR3 reads CASSGTRGGTQYF. The DNA for the CDR3 is TGTGCCAGCAGTGGGACCCGAGGTGGGACCCAGTACTTC.